The 2 T cell receptor beta chains given below trace back to one sample, sequenced in a study of control samples from healthy donors and cancer patients. The method was immunoSEQ multiplex PCR; TCRdb's version includes in-frame clones alone and lacks a portion of them. The sample yields around 110,000 clones, around 91% seen once. Sequenced material: PBMCs. Every receptor here comes from a woman in her forties or fifties with colorectal cancer.

CDR3 region: CASSLGLGAANTGELFF. The CDR3 DNA is TGCGCCAGCAGCTTGGGGCTGGGGGCAGCGAACACCGGGGAGCTGTTTTTT. The rearrangement joins TRBV5-1 to TRBJ2-2, with D possibly being TRBD1 (6 bases). CDR1 is SGHRS, CDR2 YFSETQ, per germline. Deletions cut 0 bases from V and 0 bases from J, with 12 bases between. The CDR3 spans 17 residues.

V is TRBV6-5 and J is TRBJ2-3, with D maybe TRBD2 (6 bases). Trimming took 8 bases from V and 3 from J, leaving 15 bases between them. From germline, CDR1 is MNHEY and CDR2 SVGAGI. The CDR3 length is 14 residues. The CDR3 sequence is CASHAGWGTDTQYF. The CDR3 region has the DNA TGTGCCAGCCACGCGGGGTGGGGAACAGATACGCAGTATTTT.